These 7 T cell receptor beta chains were sequenced from one sample in a study of T cells after posttransplantation cyclophosphamide (dated by TCRdb to 2016 to 2017). Reading the label with the study, this specimen's treatment or condition is: high-dose cyclophosphamide on days +3 and +4 as single-agent GVHD prophylaxis. For conditioning, the PTCy patients got busulfan and fludarabine, then a related or unrelated marrow graft, followed by cyclophosphamide on days +3 and +4. Library generation was performed with the immunoSEQ multiplex PCR assay. The table comes from immuneACCESS by way of TCRdb, which keeps in-frame sequences with V and J called. Part of the clones is missing from these tables; in studies checked, under half for an unresolved V gene and the rest for unknown reasons. This sample gives tens of thousands of clones in total; about nine tenths of them show up just once. Of the sample, about 2.5% is held by the ten largest clones.

The sample in question was PBMCs, obtained about 60 days after allogeneic stem cell transplant with posttransplant cyclophosphamide. These receptors were obtained from a male patient aged 55 to 70 who received an allogeneic stem cell transplant from a related donor and was CMV-positive. Some T cells may be donor cells from the graft after a transplant.

This chain uses TRBV19 with TRBJ2-7; D possibly corresponds to TRBD1 (5 bases). This CDR3 region has 16 residues. Between the trimmed V and J ends, which lost 2 bases and 1 base, there was a span of 15 bases. CDR1 LNHDA and CDR2 SQIVND come from the germline V gene (reference sequence). The DNA of the CDR3 is TGTGCCAGTAGTATATCGTCCCGGACAAGTTCCTACGAGCAGTACTTC. It specifies CASSISSRTSSYEQYF.

The chain combines TRBV5-4 with TRBJ1-2; no definite D call. Looked up from germline, CDR1 is SGHNT and CDR2 is YYREEE (reference sequence). V was shortened by 0 bases and J by 7 bases, with 13 bases between the two germline ends. This CDR3 spans 14 amino acids. DNA for the CDR3: TGTGCCAGCAGCTTGGTTTCGGAGGTCGCTGGCTACACCTTC. The encoded protein is CASSLVSEVAGYTF.

The chain links TRBV4-2 to TRBJ2-2, with 7 bases lining up with TRBD2. The CDR3 is made up of 16 amino acids. Germline-derived CDR1 and CDR2 are LGHNA and YNFKEQ. V gave up 0 bases and J gave up 6 bases; unmatched junction bases: 7. The CDR3 DNA reads as TGTGCCAGCAGCCAAGATGGGGGGGGGACCCCCGGGGAGCTGTTTTTT. Protein sequence: CASSQDGGGTPGELFF.

The chain uses TRBV29-1 and TRBJ1-2; D gene unclear. The germline V gene has CDR1 SQVTM and CDR2 ANQGSEA. The CDR3 sequence is 13 residues long. Trimming took off 3 bases at V and 4 bases at J, with 12 bases between the two ends. CDR3 nucleotide sequence: TGCAGCGTTGAGAAAATGGCAGGCTATGGCTACACCTTC. Translation gives CSVEKMAGYGYTF.

This chain connects TRBV18 to TRBJ1-2; TRBD1 matches at 8 bases. This CDR3 has 18 amino acids. V was clipped by 3 bases and J by 7 bases; unmatched bases: 19. CDR1 is KGHSH, CDR2 LQKENI, per germline. CDR3 region: CASSPTGTGSPPPGGYTF. DNA for the CDR3: TGTGCCAGCTCACCTACCGGGACAGGATCCCCCCCACCGGGTGGCTACACCTTC. The full variable domain, its missing parts supplied by reference TRBV18 and TRBJ1-2, is NAGVMQNPRHLVRRRGQEARLRCSPMKGHSHVYWYRQLPEEGLKFMVYLQKENIIDESGMPKERFSAEFPKEGPSILRIQQVVRGDSAAYFCASSPTGTGSPPPGGYTFGSGTRLTVV.

This clone was recorded only once. The chain carries TRBV10-2 and TRBJ1-5, with 10 bases lining up with TRBD1. The CDR3 consists of 20 residues. Trimming removed 3 bases from V and 0 bases from J; junction bases left unmatched: 14. Looked up from germline, CDR1 is WSHSY and CDR2 is SAAADI. The CDR3 DNA is TGCGCCAGCAGTGACTTATGGACAGGGGGTTTTGGTAGTAGCAATCAGCCCCAGCATTTT. Protein: CASSDLWTGGFGSSNQPQHF.

This clone was seen a single time. V is TRBV28 and J is TRBJ2-7; no definite D call. V lost 5 bases and J lost 3, with 8 bases in between. In germline, CDR1 is MDHEN, CDR2 SYDVKM. This CDR3 region has 12 residues. CDR3 in DNA: TGTGCCAGCAGTCAGTTGCTCTACGAGCAGTACTTC. Translation: CASSQLLYEQYF.